The 23 T cell receptor beta chains given below trace back to one sample, sequenced in a study of shared clonotypes between healthy human individuals. Assay used: immunoSEQ multiplex PCR; TCRdb lists only in-frame clones, some missing. The sample carries roughly 2.2 million clones, roughly 93% recorded once. Sequenced input: naive CD4+ T cells from PBMCs. Specified subset: CD45RA+ positively selected. The receptors derive from a man between 18 and 29 years old in good health. Some clones in this sample may be carry-over from other donors' samples.

The genes are TRBV19 and TRBJ2-1; the D gene could be TRBD1 or TRBD2 (6 bases each). V was clipped by 7 bases and J by 5 bases, with 24 bases between them. Germline V gene data show CDR1 as LNHDA and CDR2 as SQIVND (reference sequence). The CDR3 covers 17 residues. CDR3 sequence (DNA): TGTGCCAGTAAGGGGGGCCTCGGGACCGGAGTCCACAATGAGCAGTTCTTC. This encodes CASKGGLGTGVHNEQFF.

Comments on this clone: The sample contains more than one DNA sequence encoding this CDR3. This chain uses TRBV7-2 with TRBJ2-3; D remains ambiguous. This CDR3 comprises 12 residues. With 5 bases removed from V and 2 bases from J, the gap between germline ends came to 5 bases. Germline CDR1 and CDR2: SGHTA and FQGNSA. The CDR3 loop reads CASSLLTDTQYF. As DNA, the CDR3 is TGTGCCAGCAGCCTCCTCACAGATACGCAGTATTTT.

The chain links TRBV7-2 to TRBJ2-1; 8 positions agree with TRBD2. This CDR3 is 17 amino acids long. CDR1 is SGHTA and CDR2 is FQGNSA in the germline V gene. V trimming: 3 bases; J trimming: 6 bases; junction bases outside the gene matches: 13. CDR3 sequence reads: CASSFSGSPNRFNEQFF. The DNA for the CDR3 is TGTGCCAGCAGCTTCAGCGGGAGTCCCAATCGGTTCAATGAGCAGTTCTTC. Looking up the rest from reference TRBV7-2 and TRBJ2-1 gives the full variable domain: GAGVSQSPSNKVTEKGKDVELRCDPISGHTALYWYRQSLGQGLEFLIYFQGNSAPDKSGLPSDRFSAERTGGSVSTLTIQRTQQEDSAVYLCASSFSGSPNRFNEQFFGPGTRLTVL.

The chain links TRBV6-5 to TRBJ2-7, with D unclear. From germline, CDR1 is MNHEY and CDR2 SVGAGI. The CDR3 has 15 amino acids. Trimming left V 2 bases short and J 5 bases short, with 16 bases between. The CDR3, as DNA: TGTGCCAGCAGTTACCCGGTGGGCCCCCTGGACGAGCAGTACTTC. Encoded protein: CASSYPVGPLDEQYF.

The V gene is TRBV29-1, the J gene TRBJ2-5; D could derive from TRBD1 or TRBD2 (5 bases each). The V gene lost 2 bases and the J gene lost 4 bases, with 8 bases spanning the gap. The CDR3 contains 12 residues. Germline-derived CDR1 and CDR2 are SQVTM and ANQGSEA. The CDR3 DNA follows: TGCAGCGTTGAACAGGGACGAGAGACCCAGTACTTC. It encodes CSVEQGRETQYF.

CDR3 bases: TGTGCCAGCAGTTACACCGCGGGGAGTGAAAAACTGTTTTTT. It codes for CASSYTAGSEKLFF. The chain links TRBV6-6 to TRBJ1-4; D gene uncertain. Germline CDR1 MNHNY, CDR2 SVGAGI (reference sequence). The V end lost 2 bases, the J end lost 7 bases, and 11 bases lay between the germline ends. The CDR3 spans 14 residues.

This chain uses TRBV11-2 with TRBJ2-7; D possibly corresponds to TRBD1 (6 bases). With 5 bases removed from V and 7 bases from J, the gap between germline ends came to 18 bases. The CDR3 sequence is 14 residues long. Germline CDR1 is SGHAT and CDR2 is FQNNGV. CDR3 loop: CASSREQGLWEQYF. In DNA form, the CDR3 reads TGTGCCAGCAGCCGGGAACAGGGTCTTTGGGAGCAGTACTTC.

J is TRBJ2-1 and V is TRBV5-1; D gene uncertain. CDR1 is SGHRS, CDR2 YFSETQ, per germline. V lost 4 bases to trimming and J lost 2 bases, with 22 bases between them. The CDR3 covers 18 residues. The CDR3 sequence: CASSRTPASQSTYNEQFF. The CDR3, as DNA: TGCGCCAGCAGCCGTACGCCCGCCAGCCAATCAACCTACAATGAGCAGTTCTTC.

Turning to this clone: Within the sample, other DNA sequences also encode this same CDR3. This rearrangement joins TRBV9 to TRBJ2-7, with TRBD1 matching over 8 bases. CDR3 length: 14 amino acids. The trim removed 4 bases at V and 3 bases at J, leaving 6 bases unmatched. Germline V gene data show CDR1 as SGDLS and CDR2 as YYNGEE. The CDR3 DNA sequence: TGTGCCAGCAGCCACGGACAGGGCAACTACGAGCAGTACTTC. It codes for CASSHGQGNYEQYF.

The rearrangement uses TRBV28 and TRBJ1-1, with D hard to call. Germline assignment: CDR1 MDHEN and CDR2 SYDVKM. This CDR3 has 16 amino acids. V lost 5 bases to trimming and J lost 0 bases, with 16 bases between them. CDR3 sequence: CASSVLARALNTEAFF. The CDR3 DNA sequence: TGTGCCAGCAGTGTCTTGGCCCGTGCTTTGAACACTGAAGCTTTCTTT. The full variable domain, completed using reference TRBV28 and TRBJ1-1, is DVKVTQSSRYLVKRTGEKVFLECVQDMDHENMFWYRQDPGLGLRLIYFSYDVKMKEKGDIPEGYSVSREKKERFSLILESASTNQTSMYLCASSVLARALNTEAFFGQGTRLTVV.

Only a few counts were recorded for this clone. This CDR3 is CASSLTRPSNQPQHF. The CDR3 nucleotides are TGTGCCAGCAGCTTGACCAGACCGAGCAATCAGCCCCAGCATTTT. The chain joins TRBV7-9 to TRBJ1-5; D unclear. The germline gives CDR1 SEHNR, CDR2 FQNEAQ (reference sequence). V shed 3 bases and J shed 1 base, with 10 bases lying between them. The CDR3 runs to 15 residues.

As regards this clone: Other DNA variants within this sample encode the same CDR3. This chain uses TRBV5-1 with TRBJ1-2; D not certain. CDR3 length equals 11 residues. V was cut by 0 bases and J by 8 bases, with 5 bases left in between. Germline V gene lookup returns CDR1 SGHRS and CDR2 YFSETQ. CDR3 protein: CASSLEGGYTF. CDR3 DNA sequence: TGCGCCAGCAGCTTGGAAGGCGGCTACACCTTC.

The chain links TRBV10-3 to TRBJ1-1; 7 bases are shared with TRBD1. This CDR3 comprises 17 residues. V shed 2 bases and J 3 bases; nucleotides not matched to a gene: 12. CDR1 is ENHRY, CDR2 SYGVKD, per germline. DNA of the CDR3: TGTGCCATCAGTGAGCCCCAAGGATGGGGGACAGACACTGAAGCTTTCTTT. This gives the protein CAISEPQGWGTDTEAFF.

The V call is TRBV28, the J call TRBJ1-2, with a possible D match to TRBD1 (5 bases). The V gene's germline CDR1 is MDHEN and CDR2 SYDVKM. This CDR3 has 13 amino acids. Trimming pared 6 bases from V and 4 bases from J, leaving 12 bases between. As DNA, the CDR3 is TGTGCCAGCAGCCCTCGACAGTTCTATGGCTACACCTTC. It yields the protein CASSPRQFYGYTF.

J is TRBJ2-1 and V is TRBV28; 8 bases are a match to TRBD2. Germline-derived CDR1 and CDR2 are MDHEN and SYDVKM. The CDR3 contains 15 residues. J was trimmed by 3 bases and V by 8 bases; bases with no gene match: 9. CDR3 sequence reads: CASRYTSGVYNEQFF. The DNA of the CDR3 is TGTGCCAGCCGGTATACTAGCGGAGTCTACAATGAGCAGTTCTTC.

This rearrangement joins TRBV6-4 to TRBJ1-1, with a possible D match to TRBD1 (5 bases). The V end lost 6 bases, the J end lost 8 bases, and 13 bases lay between the germline ends. CDR1 MRHNA and CDR2 SNTAGT come from the germline V gene. This CDR3 spans 12 amino acids. The CDR3 protein is CASRPPGGEAFF. The CDR3 coding sequence is TGTGCCAGCAGGCCCCCGGGGGGAGAAGCTTTCTTT.

J is TRBJ1-2 and V is TRBV5-5; tentatively, D is TRBD1 (5 bases). Between the trimmed V and J ends, which lost 0 bases and 4 bases, there was a span of 13 bases. The CDR3 consists of 15 residues. Germline values: CDR1 SGHKS, CDR2 YYEKEE (reference sequence). Here the CDR3 reads CASSLGGVLGYGYTF. As DNA, the CDR3 is TGTGCCAGCAGCTTGGGAGGGGTCCTTGGCTATGGCTACACCTTC. Combining the CDR3 with reference TRBV5-5 and TRBJ1-2 gives the whole variable domain DAGVTQSPTHLIKTRGQQVTLRCSPISGHKSVSWYQQVLGQGPQFIFQYYEKEERGRGNFPDRFSARQFPNYSSELNVNALLLGDSALYLCASSLGGVLGYGYTFGSGTRLTVV.

Concerning this clone itself: The same CDR3 can be traced to other DNA sequences in this sample. The genes are TRBV15 and TRBJ2-7; D gene unclear. V was clipped by 1 base and J by 1 base, with 8 bases between them. This CDR3 comprises 14 residues. CDR1 and CDR2 (germline): LNHNV, YYDKDF (reference sequence). In DNA form, the CDR3 reads TGTGCCACCAGCAGAGGTGGACGGTCCTACGAGCAGTACTTC. Translation gives CATSRGGRSYEQYF.

This clone occurred once. V is TRBV29-1 and J is TRBJ2-3; D is ambiguous. Trimming cost V 3 bases and J 1 base, with 14 bases left between them. Per germline, CDR1 SQVTM and CDR2 ANQGSEA. This CDR3 spans 15 amino acids. CDR3 loop: CSVEVVRFGTDTQYF. CDR3 DNA sequence: TGCAGCGTTGAGGTTGTACGATTTGGCACAGATACGCAGTATTTT.

The chain uses TRBV27 and TRBJ1-5; D remains ambiguous. Germline CDR1 and CDR2: MNHEY and SMNVEV (reference sequence). The V gene lost 4 bases and the J gene lost 3 bases, with 10 bases spanning the gap. The CDR3 totals 14 residues. The CDR3 DNA reads TGTGCCAGCAGTTCCTCCCGATACAATCAGCCCCAGCATTTT. It specifies CASSSSRYNQPQHF.

The chain combines TRBV19 with TRBJ2-5; maybe TRBD2 (5 bases). The CDR3 runs 13 residues. Germline CDR1 is LNHDA and CDR2 is SQIVND (reference sequence). The germline V and J ends were trimmed by 3 bases and 10 bases, with 15 bases remaining between them. The CDR3 DNA sequence: TGTGCCAGTAGTATCATTCATGAGGGCGGCCAGTACTTC. Translated, it gives CASSIIHEGGQYF.

The chain carries TRBV25-1 and TRBJ2-1; TRBD1 matches at 8 bases. This CDR3 has 17 residues. J lost 1 base, V lost 2 bases, and 7 bases had no gene match. Germline V gene lookup returns CDR1 MGHDK and CDR2 SYGVNS. CDR3 protein: CASSEGGTGHSYNEQFF. In DNA form, the CDR3 reads TGTGCCAGCAGTGAAGGCGGGACAGGACATTCCTACAATGAGCAGTTCTTC.

This clone was detected only once. This rearrangement joins TRBV7-8 to TRBJ2-2, with 7 bases identical to TRBD1. This CDR3 has 16 amino acids. The V and J ends lost 1 base and 6 bases, in that order; junction bases with no gene match: 8. Germline assignment: CDR1 SGHVS and CDR2 FQNEAQ. CDR3 coding DNA: TGTGCCAGCAGCTTAGAGGGGGCTAGGGGGCCCGGGGAGCTGTTTTTT. Translated: CASSLEGARGPGELFF.